This T cell receptor beta chain was identified during a study of CD8+CD57+ T cells in acquired aplastic anemia. Whole-study findings and limits: The CD8+ Simpson's diversity of patients and controls was not significantly different.

Comment on this clonotype: Its specificity is unknown.

V was clipped by 0 bases and J by 6 bases; unmatched bases: 5. The CDR3 sequence is 17 residues long. Germline V lookup: CDR1 LNHNV, CDR2 YYDKDF (reference sequence). Before being chosen for sequencing, patients had shown CD8+CD57+ cell expansion by flow cytometry. According to the study, genomic DNA was the template for TCR beta VDJ and CDR3 profiling. TCRdb fed the reads into MiXCR, producing one record per CDR3 protein. The sample lists hundreds of thousands of distinct CDR3 sequences, less than 35% occurring once. The chain joins TRBV15 to TRBJ1-6; 10 bases are a match to TRBD1. Sequencing was carried out using sorted CD4+, CD8+, or CD8+CD57+ T cells (not recorded which) from PBMCs. The TCR was taken from a human donor with aplastic anemia. For the CDR3, the DNA is TGTGCCACCAGCAGAGAGCGGTGGGACAGGGGTAATTCACCCCTCCACTTT. Its protein is CATSRERWDRGNSPLHF. Full variable domain (rest looked up from reference TRBV15 and TRBJ1-6): DAMVIQNPRYQVTQFGKPVTLSCSQTLNHNVMYWYQQKSSQAPKLLFHYYDKDFNNEADTPDNFQSRRPNTSFCFLDIRSPGLGDTAMYLCATSRERWDRGNSPLHFGNGTRLTVT.